A selection of T cell receptor beta chains follows, all from one sample in a study of cytotoxic CD8 clonotypes in ibrutinib-treated CLL. Some clones are missing from TCRdb's copy, which holds only in-frame ones; the method was immunoSEQ multiplex PCR. The sample lists approximately 130,000 clones, around 84% occurring once. Sample: PBMCs, taken after 24 months of ibrutinib treatment. Receptors were obtained from a human donor with chronic lymphocytic leukemia. Both conserved end residues are part of each CDR3. The D gene is left open where the match is weak. The listing skips clone size in some rows; elsewhere it reads once, few, many or a size class.

D gene,V gene,J gene,clone size,CDR3 protein,CDR3 DNA
TRBD1,TRBV27,TRBJ1-1,NA,CASSLVQGITEAFF,TGTGCCAGCAGTTTAGTACAGGGGATCACTGAAGCTTTCTTT
NA,TRBV19,TRBJ1-2,NA,CASSIDVGGAGGYTF,TGTGCCAGTAGTATAGATGTCGGAGGGGCCGGTGGCTACACCTTC
NA,TRBV5-4,TRBJ2-2,once,CASSLWPNTGELFF,TGTGCCAGCAGTCTGTGGCCGAACACCGGGGAGCTGTTTTTT
NA,TRBV30,TRBJ1-6,NA,CAWTPGNSPLHF,TGTGCCTGGACCCCCGGTAATTCACCCCTCCACTTT
NA,TRBV6-5,TRBJ2-7,NA,CASRVTGTYEQYF,TGTGCCAGCAGGGTGACCGGAACCTACGAGCAGTACTTC
NA,TRBV9,TRBJ1-4,NA,CASSADGGNEKLFF,TGTGCCAGCAGCGCGGACGGAGGTAATGAAAAACTGTTTTTT
NA,TRBV28,TRBJ1-1,few,CASSYLRRGGEAFF,TGTGCCAGCAGTTATCTCCGACGTGGAGGGGAAGCTTTCTTT
NA,TRBV19,TRBJ2-2,NA,CASSIGGNTGELFF,TGTGCCAGTAGTATCGGGGGAAACACCGGGGAGCTGTTTTTT
TRBD2,TRBV11-1,TRBJ2-7,NA,CASSPGGSYEQYF,TGTGCCAGCAGCCCGGGGGGTTCCTACGAGCAGTACTTC
NA,TRBV5-1,TRBJ2-5,NA,CASSFRVGETQYF,TGCGCCAGCAGCTTTAGGGTTGGGGAGACCCAGTACTTC
TRBD1,TRBV19,TRBJ2-5,NA,CASSMSGGELETQYF,TGTGCCAGTAGTATGTCAGGGGGCGAGTTGGAGACCCAGTACTTC
TRBD2,TRBV6-1,TRBJ2-2,NA,CASSEAFRGGPGELFF,TGTGCCAGCAGTGAAGCGTTCCGGGGGGGCCCCGGGGAGCTGTTTTTT
NA,TRBV7-9,TRBJ2-5,NA,CASSLSTQETQYF,TGTGCCAGCAGCTTGTCGACGCAAGAGACCCAGTACTTC
NA,TRBV5-4,TRBJ2-7,few,CASSLDGRGSYEQYF,TGTGCCAGCAGCTTGGACGGTAGAGGCTCCTACGAGCAGTACTTC
NA,TRBV4-3,TRBJ1-5,NA,CASSQDRGLRNQPQHF,TGCGCCAGCAGCCAAGATCGAGGGTTGCGCAATCAGCCCCAGCATTTT
TRBD1,TRBV4-1,TRBJ1-2,NA,CASSQAMGQGTGGYTF,TGCGCCAGCAGCCAAGCGATGGGACAGGGGACGGGGGGCTACACCTTC
TRBD1,TRBV19,TRBJ1-2,NA,CASSSRDSDSYTF,TGTGCCAGTAGTTCCCGGGACAGCGACAGCTACACCTTC
NA,TRBV19,TRBJ1-4,NA,CASSPDGGLGEKLFF,TGTGCCAGTAGTCCCGATGGGGGGCTAGGCGAAAAACTGTTTTTT
NA,TRBV4-1,TRBJ2-5,NA,CASSQGHGRGETQYF,TGCGCCAGCAGCCAAGGGCACGGTCGGGGAGAGACCCAGTACTTC
TRBD1,TRBV30,TRBJ1-6,NA,CAWSLTGGVNSPLHF,TGTGCCTGGAGTTTAACAGGGGGCGTCAATTCACCCCTCCACTTT
TRBD1,TRBV27,TRBJ2-7,NA,CASSPRDRGRIGQYF,TGTGCCAGCAGTCCCCGGGACAGGGGACGTATAGGGCAGTACTTC
NA,TRBV6-4,TRBJ1-1,NA,CASSASANTEAFF,TGTGCCAGCAGTGCCTCAGCAAACACTGAAGCTTTCTTT
TRBD1,TRBV6-6,TRBJ1-2,NA,CASSYPQGDGYTF,TGTGCCAGCAGTTACCCTCAGGGGGACGGCTACACCTTC
TRBD1,TRBV13,TRBJ2-2,NA,CASSPTGADTGELFF,TGTGCCAGTAGTCCTACAGGGGCCGACACCGGGGAGCTGTTTTTT
NA,TRBV27,TRBJ2-3,once,CASRPRQGGRTDTQYF,TGTGCCAGCAGGCCCCGACAGGGAGGGCGCACAGATACGCAGTATTTT
TRBD1,TRBV6-1,TRBJ2-3,NA,CASSEAPGGTGTDTQYF,TGTGCCAGCAGTGAAGCCCCAGGGGGTACAGGCACAGATACGCAGTATTTT
TRBD1,TRBV30,TRBJ2-7,NA,CAWSTGTGHYEQYF,TGTGCCTGGAGTACCGGGACAGGCCACTACGAGCAGTACTTC
TRBD2,TRBV7-9,TRBJ2-7,NA,CASSSSRLAENYEQYF,TGTGCCAGCAGCTCCAGTAGACTAGCGGAAAACTACGAGCAGTACTTC
NA,TRBV28,TRBJ1-5,NA,CASSNHLPQHF,TGTGCCAGCAGTAACCATTTGCCCCAGCATTTT
TRBD2,TRBV6-5,TRBJ2-1,NA,CASNKLAGGYNEQFF,TGTGCCAGCAACAAACTAGCGGGGGGCTACAATGAGCAGTTCTTC
NA,TRBV27,TRBJ1-2,once,CASSLSNRANYGYTF,TGTGCCAGCAGTTTATCGAACAGGGCCAACTATGGCTACACCTTC
TRBD2,TRBV19,TRBJ2-3,once,CASSMRRGDTQYF,TGTGCCAGTAGTATGCGGCGGGGGGATACGCAGTATTTT
NA,TRBV2,TRBJ2-7,once,CASSETGRSYEQYF,TGTGCCAGCAGTGAGACAGGCCGCTCCTACGAGCAGTACTTC
NA,TRBV5-4,TRBJ2-5,once,CASSGRQEIQETQYF,TGCGCCAGCAGCGGTCGACAGGAGATACAAGAGACCCAGTACTTC
NA,TRBV5-1,TRBJ2-6,NA,CASSAPGHSSGANVLTF,TGCGCCAGCAGCGCACCGGGACACAGCTCTGGGGCCAACGTCCTGACTTTC
TRBD1,TRBV27,TRBJ1-5,few,CASSWGTGDDPQHF,TGTGCCAGCAGTTGGGGGACAGGGGACGATCCCCAGCATTTT
NA,TRBV5-4,TRBJ1-5,NA,CASSQEWTGDQPQHF,TGTGCCAGCAGCCAAGAGTGGACGGGAGATCAGCCCCAGCATTTT
NA,TRBV19,TRBJ2-5,NA,CASSMLWDRETQYF,TGTGCCAGTAGTATGCTTTGGGATCGGGAGACCCAGTACTTC
NA,TRBV5-5,TRBJ1-5,NA,CASSLGFRDYQPQHF,TGTGCCAGCAGCTTGGGTTTCAGGGATTATCAGCCCCAGCATTTT